This T cell receptor (beta chain) was retrieved from a study of identical twins. In its sample, this clonotype was seen a few times. TCRdb reanalysed the 5' RACE reads using MiXCR and keeps one entry per CDR3 protein. Of around 960,000 distinct CDR3 sequences in the sample, 12% are singletons; the top ten hold roughly 1.5%. Germline V gene sequence: CDR1 SGHVS, CDR2 FNYEAQ. V dropped 1 base and J dropped 5; count of bases not matched to a gene: 2. CDR3 length: 13 amino acids. These data also featured in a second study, about yellow fever vaccine responses in identical twins.

The TCR originated in a woman under 30 in good health. The rearrangement links TRBV7-6 to TRBJ2-7; 7 bases fit TRBD1. Material: PBMCs. CDR3 amino acids: CASSLGGTDEQYF. CDR3 nucleotides: TGTGCCAGCAGCTTAGGGGGGACAGACGAGCAGTACTTC.